This record concerns one T cell receptor beta chain sequence. Antigen unknown. The source of the sample is a study of shared clonotypes between healthy human individuals. Only CD45RO-negative cells positively selected for CCR7 counted as naive CD8 cells, so terminally differentiated effector memory CD45RA+ cells were excluded. Donors comprised healthy HIV-negative adults lacking recent acute infections or vaccinations. TCRdb's table, derived via immunoSEQ multiplex PCR, lists solely in-frame clones and lacks some. The data contain about 2 million clones, over 85% of them singletons. The V and J ends lost 4 bases and 7 bases, in that order; junction bases with no gene match: 3. The CDR3 length is 12 residues. Germline CDR1 and CDR2: MGHDK and SYGVNS. Study-wide points: A handful of donors held about 5% of naive CD4 clonotypes in common. Rarefaction demonstrated incomplete sorted-subset sequencing despite large depth.

The J gene is TRBJ2-7, the V gene TRBV25-1; 8 nucleotides line up with TRBD1. This sequence originates from a young man in good health. Sequences were obtained from naive CD8+ T cells sorted from blood. This CDR3 is CASSGQGAEQYF. In DNA, the CDR3 is TGTGCCAGCAGTGGTCAGGGGGCGGAGCAGTACTTC.